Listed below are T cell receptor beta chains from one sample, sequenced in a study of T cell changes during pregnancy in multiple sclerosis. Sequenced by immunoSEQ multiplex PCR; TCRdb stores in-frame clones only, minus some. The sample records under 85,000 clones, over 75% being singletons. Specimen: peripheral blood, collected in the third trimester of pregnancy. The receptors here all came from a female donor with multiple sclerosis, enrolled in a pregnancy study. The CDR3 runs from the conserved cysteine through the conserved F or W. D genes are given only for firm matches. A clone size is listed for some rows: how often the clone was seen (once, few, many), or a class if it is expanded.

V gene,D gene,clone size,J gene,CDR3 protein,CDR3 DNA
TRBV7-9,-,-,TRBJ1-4,CASSSAGAREKLFF,TGTGCCAGCAGCTCGGCGGGGGCGCGAGAAAAACTGTTTTTT
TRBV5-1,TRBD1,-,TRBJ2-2,CASSFPPDRGYTGELFF,TGCGCCAGCAGCTTCCCACCGGACAGGGGGTACACCGGGGAGCTGTTTTTT
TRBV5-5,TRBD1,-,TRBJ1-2,CASSSSPGQKNYGYTF,TGTGCCAGCAGCTCAAGCCCGGGACAGAAGAACTATGGCTACACCTTC
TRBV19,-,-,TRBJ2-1,CASSIGGAYNEQFF,TGTGCCAGTAGTATCGGGGGAGCATACAATGAGCAGTTCTTC
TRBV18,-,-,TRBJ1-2,CASSPPGWRGLNYGYTF,TGTGCCAGCTCACCACCGGGATGGAGGGGACTGAACTATGGCTACACCTTC
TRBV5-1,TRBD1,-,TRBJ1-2,CASSSGQGGEYGYTF,TGCGCCAGCAGCTCTGGACAGGGAGGAGAGTATGGCTACACCTTC
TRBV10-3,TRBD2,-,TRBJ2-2,CAIRTAGGGTGELFF,TGTGCCATCAGGACAGCGGGAGGGGGCACCGGGGAGCTGTTTTTT
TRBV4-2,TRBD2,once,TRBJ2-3,CASSQKGSGSFSQYF,TGTGCCAGCAGCCAAAAAGGGAGCGGGAGCTTCTCGCAGTATTTT
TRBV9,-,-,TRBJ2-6,CASSVTGLSGANVLTF,TGTGCCAGCAGCGTAACGGGTCTCTCTGGGGCCAACGTCCTGACTTTC
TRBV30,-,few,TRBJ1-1,CAWTPGLTEAFF,TGTGCCTGGACCCCAGGGCTAACTGAAGCTTTCTTT
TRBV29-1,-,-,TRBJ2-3,CSGREVTNPEVDTQYF,TGCAGCGGCCGCGAGGTCACGAACCCCGAAGTAGATACGCAGTATTTT
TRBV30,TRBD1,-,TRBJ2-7,CAWSWGGQGNDEQYF,TGTGCCTGGAGTTGGGGCGGACAGGGGAACGACGAGCAGTACTTC
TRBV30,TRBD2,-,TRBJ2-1,CAWSFLADNYNEQFF,TGTGCCTGGAGTTTTCTAGCGGACAACTACAATGAGCAGTTCTTC
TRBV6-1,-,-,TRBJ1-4,CASSEVTANEKLFF,TGTGCCAGCAGTGAGGTTACGGCTAATGAAAAACTGTTTTTT
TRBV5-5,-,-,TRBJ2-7,CASSFGRPSYEQYF,TGTGCCAGCAGCTTCGGGAGACCATCCTACGAGCAGTACTTC
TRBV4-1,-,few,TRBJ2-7,CASSQDSSYEQYF,TGCGCCAGCAGCCAAGACAGCTCCTACGAGCAGTACTTC
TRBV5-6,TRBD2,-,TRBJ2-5,CASSPRPGLAGVQYF,TGTGCCAGCAGTCCACGACCTGGACTAGCGGGAGTTCAGTACTTC
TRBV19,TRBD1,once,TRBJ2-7,CATNRDRDHEQYF,TGTGCCACAAACCGGGACAGGGACCACGAGCAGTACTTC
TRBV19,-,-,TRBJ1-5,CASNMRGGQPQHF,TGTGCCAGTAACATGAGGGGGGGGCAGCCCCAGCATTTT
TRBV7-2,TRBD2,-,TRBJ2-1,CASSLRGASGSAYNEQFF,TGTGCCAGCAGCTTAAGGGGGGCTAGCGGGAGTGCATACAATGAGCAGTTCTTC
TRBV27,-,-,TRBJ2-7,CASSPFRLYSYEQYF,TGTGCCAGTAGCCCTTTCCGGCTCTACTCCTACGAGCAGTACTTC
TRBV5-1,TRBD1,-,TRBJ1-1,CASSLEGQGEAFF,TGCGCCAGCAGCTTGGAAGGACAGGGTGAAGCTTTCTTT
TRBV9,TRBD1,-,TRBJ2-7,CASSPSTGVTYEQYF,TGTGCCAGCAGCCCTTCCACAGGGGTAACCTACGAGCAGTACTTC
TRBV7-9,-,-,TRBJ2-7,CASSLTGTLQGGEQYF,TGTGCCAGCAGCTTGACCGGGACGCTACAAGGGGGAGAGCAGTACTTC
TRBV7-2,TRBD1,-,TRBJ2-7,CASSLNRGLDYEQYF,TGTGCCAGCAGCTTAAACAGGGGGCTTGACTACGAGCAGTACTTC
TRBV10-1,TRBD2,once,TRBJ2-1,CASSYGLAGVGDEQFF,TGCGCCAGCAGTTACGGACTAGCGGGAGTAGGGGATGAGCAGTTCTTC
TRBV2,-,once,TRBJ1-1,CASSETVFSVNTEAFF,TGTGCCAGCAGTGAAACAGTTTTTTCAGTGAACACTGAAGCTTTCTTT
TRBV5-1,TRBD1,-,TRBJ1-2,CASSLTGDYGYTF,TGCGCCAGCAGCTTAACAGGGGACTATGGCTACACCTTC
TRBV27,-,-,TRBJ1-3,CASRPRASTSSGNTIYF,TGTGCCAGCAGACCGAGGGCCTCGACCAGCTCTGGAAACACCATATATTTT
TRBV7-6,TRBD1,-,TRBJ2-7,CASSQDRGDEQYF,TGTGCCAGCAGCCAGGACAGGGGGGACGAGCAGTACTTC
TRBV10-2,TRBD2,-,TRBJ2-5,CATGTSQETQYF,TGCGCCACCGGGACTAGCCAAGAGACCCAGTACTTC
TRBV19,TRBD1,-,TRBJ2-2,CASTDWGQSNTGELFF,TGTGCCAGTACCGATTGGGGACAGTCGAACACCGGGGAGCTGTTTTTT
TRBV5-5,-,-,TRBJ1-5,CASSLAGNQPQHF,TGTGCCAGCAGCTTGGCGGGCAATCAGCCCCAGCATTTT
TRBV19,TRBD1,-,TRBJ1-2,CASIGQGAKGYTF,TGTGCCAGTATTGGACAGGGGGCAAAAGGCTACACCTTC
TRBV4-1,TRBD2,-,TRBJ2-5,CASSRTDRLAGGRETQYF,TGCGCCAGCAGCCGAACCGATCGGCTAGCGGGGGGGCGTGAGACCCAGTACTTC
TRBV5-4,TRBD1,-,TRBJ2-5,CASTRDREETQYF,TGTGCCAGCACCCGGGACAGAGAAGAGACCCAGTACTTC
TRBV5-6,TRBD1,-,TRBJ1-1,CASSPTGRYTEAFF,TGTGCCAGCAGCCCGACAGGGAGGTACACTGAAGCTTTCTTT
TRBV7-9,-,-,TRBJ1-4,CASSLPFDTGNEKLFF,TGTGCCAGCAGCCTCCCCTTCGACACGGGAAATGAAAAACTGTTTTTT
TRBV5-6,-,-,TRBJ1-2,CASSSRGNYGYTF,TGTGCCAGCAGCTCAAGAGGGAACTATGGCTACACCTTC
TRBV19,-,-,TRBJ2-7,CASSISLRGYEQYF,TGTGCCAGTAGTATCTCTCTCCGCGGGTACGAGCAGTACTTC
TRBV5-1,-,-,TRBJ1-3,CASSLGGSRWVYF,TGCGCCAGCAGCCTGGGAGGGAGTCGATGGGTATATTTT
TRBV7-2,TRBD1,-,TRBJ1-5,CASSLEGGQGVQPQHF,TGTGCCAGCAGCTTAGAAGGCGGACAGGGGGTCCAGCCCCAGCATTTT
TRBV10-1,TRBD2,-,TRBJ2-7,CASSSGTSGSYEQYF,TGCGCCAGCAGCTCCGGGACTAGCGGGAGTTACGAGCAGTACTTC
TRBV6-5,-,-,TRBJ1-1,CASRPEGFTEAFF,TGTGCCAGCAGACCCGAGGGTTTTACTGAAGCTTTCTTT